Here is one T cell receptor (beta chain) with its context. Its antigen is not known. A multiplex PCR was run with 60 Vbeta primers and 13 Jbeta primers. Profiling relied on immunoSEQ multiplex PCR, and the TCRdb table lists in-frame clones only, not all of them. This table holds 190,000 or so clones, less than 90% found once. This CDR3 has 15 amino acids. CDR1 and CDR2 from the germline V gene are SGHRS and YFSETQ. With V trimmed by 0 bases and J by 12 bases, 12 bases remained unmatched. This specimen belongs to a study of cytomegalovirus exposure and HLA in healthy donors. General study points: A later analysis found TCR association rates differed by HLA locus, highest for DRB1 and lowest for HLA-C. One later analysis reportedly identified an Asian-associated ancestry cluster that showed fewer N-insertions than the roughly 640-donor mean.

This TCR was recovered from a man aged 50 to 59 in good health and CMV-seronegative. The sequencing sample was made of PBMCs. The chain is built from TRBV5-1 and TRBJ2-5, with 9 bases lining up with TRBD2. The CDR3 DNA follows: TGCGCCAGCAGCTTGGTGGCGGGAGGGCCTGGATCGGAGTACTTC. This encodes CASSLVAGGPGSEYF. The complete variable domain, with remaining parts taken from reference TRBV5-1 and TRBJ2-5, reads KAGVTQTPRYLIKTRGQQVTLSCSPISGHRSVSWYQQTPGQGLQFLFEYFSETQRNKGNFPGRFSGRQFSNSRSEMNVSTLELGDSALYLCASSLVAGGPGSEYFGPGTRLLVL.